The 18 T cell receptor beta chains below come from one sample, sequenced in a study of blood T cell repertoires in COVID-19. Produced via immunoSEQ multiplex PCR; TCRdb's table is partial and in-frame only. The sample comprises some 70,000 clones, roughly nine tenths of which are singletons, and approximately 7.4% rests with the top ten. Sequencing was carried out using peripheral blood. These receptors were taken from a man aged 45-65 years with active COVID-19.

The rearrangement uses TRBV6-5 and TRBJ2-2; D perhaps matches TRBD1 (6 bases). V lost 2 bases and J lost 6, with 13 bases in between. The CDR3 extends over 15 amino acids. CDR1 is MNHEY and CDR2 is SVGAGI in the germline V gene. This chain's CDR3 is CASSYVQGTAGELFF. The CDR3 DNA follows: TGTGCCAGCAGTTACGTCCAGGGGACGGCCGGGGAGCTGTTTTTT.

The rearrangement joins TRBV5-6 to TRBJ2-5; 7 bases line up with TRBD2. Germline V CDR1 and CDR2: SGHDT, YYEEEE. This CDR3 has 15 amino acids. V trimming: 5 bases; J trimming: 4 bases; junction bases outside the gene matches: 11. The CDR3: CASRYEAGRAETQYF. The DNA of the CDR3 is TGTGCCAGCAGATACGAGGCGGGGAGGGCAGAGACCCAGTACTTC.

The chain employs TRBV5-1 and TRBJ2-5, with TRBD2 identical over 12 bases. CDR3 length equals 15 residues. From germline, CDR1 is SGHRS and CDR2 YFSETQ. With V trimmed by 4 bases and J by 2 bases, 3 bases remained unmatched. The DNA for the CDR3 is TGCGCCAGCAGCGCTAGCGGGGGGGGGCAAGAGACCCAGTACTTC. It specifies CASSASGGGQETQYF.

J is TRBJ2-7 and V is TRBV4-2, with 7 bases aligning to TRBD1. Germline CDR1 is LGHNA and CDR2 is YNFKEQ. The CDR3 length is 14 residues. Trimming took 2 bases from V and 0 from J; bases not matched to a gene: 1. CDR3: CASSQPGGSYEQYF. The CDR3 nucleotides are TGTGCCAGCAGCCAACCAGGGGGCTCCTACGAGCAGTACTTC.

The V and J genes are TRBV11-2 and TRBJ2-2; the D gene is possibly TRBD2 (7 bases). Per the germline V gene, CDR1 is SGHAT and CDR2 is FQNNGV. Trimming removed 7 bases from V and 1 base from J, with 10 bases in between. The CDR3 runs to 14 residues. Written as DNA, the CDR3 is TGTGCCAGCACGGGGGGCTGGAACACCGGGGAGCTGTTTTTT. Translating it yields CASTGGWNTGELFF.

The chain is built from TRBV6-5 and TRBJ1-5, with D possibly matching TRBD1 (5 bases). CDR1 and CDR2 (germline): MNHEY, SVGAGI. The CDR3 is made up of 15 amino acids. With 6 bases removed from V and 0 bases from J, the gap between germline ends came to 12 bases. CDR3 nucleotides: TGTGCCAGCAGCTCCGGACAATTTAGCAATCAGCCCCAGCATTTT. This codes for CASSSGQFSNQPQHF.

The count of this clone is one. The V gene is TRBV6-5, the J gene TRBJ2-7; D gene uncertain. Trimming took 10 bases from V and 6 from J, leaving 16 bases between them. Germline CDR1 and CDR2: MNHEY and SVGAGI. There are 12 residues in the CDR3. This CDR3 is CATGTFSAEQYF. The CDR3 DNA reads TGTGCCACAGGTACATTTTCAGCCGAGCAGTACTTC.

The rearrangement links TRBV5-6 to TRBJ2-7; 7 bases align to TRBD1. Germline loops: CDR1 SGHDT, CDR2 YYEEEE. The CDR3 contains 16 residues. The trim removed 1 base at V and 5 bases at J, leaving 12 bases unmatched. CDR3 nucleotides: TGTGCCAGCAGCTTGCCCGCACGACAGGGAGTTCACGAGCAGTACTTC. This translates into CASSLPARQGVHEQYF.

The chain employs TRBV2 and TRBJ2-2; TRBD2 might be the D (7 bases). Trimming took off 7 bases at V and 2 bases at J, with 17 bases between the two ends. In germline, CDR1 is SNHLY, CDR2 FYNNEI. The CDR3 has 16 residues. The CDR3 DNA sequence: TGTGCCAGCAATGGGCCGGGGGGCCGAAACACCGGGGAGCTGTTTTTT. It is translated as CASNGPGGRNTGELFF.

The V gene is TRBV7-3, the J gene TRBJ2-7; tentative D call: TRBD1 (6 bases). V was pared by 6 bases and J by 3 bases, with 21 bases between. Germline CDR1 SGHTA, CDR2 FQGTGA. This CDR3 contains 16 residues. The CDR3 loop reads CASSYHKPRTDYEQYF. The CDR3 coding sequence is TGTGCCAGCAGTTACCATAAACCGCGGACAGACTACGAGCAGTACTTC.

This chain joins TRBV7-2 and TRBJ1-6, with TRBD1 matching over 8 bases. The CDR3 sequence is 13 residues long. V was clipped by 5 bases and J by 10 bases; unmatched bases: 4. From germline, CDR1 is SGHTA and CDR2 FQGNSA. The CDR3: CASSPGQGSPLHF. CDR3 nucleotides: TGTGCCAGCAGCCCAGGACAGGGATCACCCCTCCACTTT.

J is TRBJ2-1 and V is TRBV4-3, with D possibly TRBD1 on 5 matching bases. This CDR3 has 14 amino acids. Germline assignment: CDR1 LGHNA and CDR2 YSLEER. V was clipped by 5 bases and J by 5 bases, with 13 bases between them. The CDR3 is CASSFYDSDNEQFF. The CDR3 DNA sequence: TGCGCCAGCAGCTTTTATGACAGTGACAATGAGCAGTTCTTC.

The rearrangement links TRBV2 to TRBJ2-1; 8 nucleotides align to TRBD2. The CDR3 consists of 15 residues. CDR1 SNHLY and CDR2 FYNNEI come from the germline V gene. J was trimmed by 2 bases and V by 6 bases; bases with no gene match: 6. The CDR3 loop reads CASSRGGSAYNEQFF. CDR3 DNA sequence: TGTGCCAGCAGCCGCGGGGGGTCGGCCTACAATGAGCAGTTCTTC. Looking up the rest from reference TRBV2 and TRBJ2-1 gives the full variable domain: EPEVTQTPSHQVTQMGQEVILRCVPISNHLYFYWYRQILGQKVEFLVSFYNNEISEKSEIFDDQFSVERPDGSNFTLKIRSTKLEDSAMYFCASSRGGSAYNEQFFGPGTRLTVL.

This clone was seen a single time. The chain's CDR3 is CASIRDRGNYGYTF. CDR3 sequence (DNA): TGTGCCAGCATCCGGGACAGGGGAAACTATGGCTACACCTTC. This chain uses TRBV6-5 with TRBJ1-2; TRBD1 agrees at 10 bases. V lost 7 bases to trimming and J lost 2 bases; unmatched junction nucleotides: 4. Germline-derived CDR1 and CDR2 are MNHEY and SVGAGI. CDR3 length: 14 amino acids.

The chain joins TRBV6-1 to TRBJ1-6; a possible D gene is TRBD1 (6 bases). Trimming pared 4 bases from V and 0 bases from J, leaving 13 bases between. CDR1 is MNHNS, CDR2 SASEGT, per germline. CDR3 length equals 17 residues. The CDR3 sequence: CASSALGAGSYNSPLHF. DNA for the CDR3: TGTGCCAGCAGTGCTTTGGGGGCTGGCTCCTATAATTCACCCCTCCACTTT.

V gene TRBV7-9 combines with J gene TRBJ2-2; 7 nucleotides line up with TRBD1. The germline V gene encodes CDR1 SEHNR and CDR2 FQNEAQ (reference sequence). V shed 6 bases and J 2 bases; nucleotides not matched to a gene: 6. The CDR3 has 15 residues. This CDR3 is CASRGTVSNTGELFF. CDR3 in DNA: TGTGCCAGCAGGGGGACAGTCAGTAACACCGGGGAGCTGTTTTTT. Using reference TRBV7-9 and TRBJ2-2 for the parts outside the CDR3, the full variable domain is DTGVSQNPRHKITKRGQNVTFRCDPISEHNRLYWYRQTLGQGPEFLTYFQNEAQLEKSRLLSDRFSAERPKGSFSTLEIQRTEQGDSAMYLCASRGTVSNTGELFFGEGSRLTVL.

This clone occurred once. J is TRBJ2-7 and V is TRBV5-1; possibly TRBD1 for D (6 bases). Germline V gene lookup returns CDR1 SGHRS and CDR2 YFSETQ. With 4 bases removed from V and 2 bases from J, the gap between germline ends came to 16 bases. This CDR3 has 15 amino acids. The CDR3 DNA follows: TGCGCCAGCAGCCACGGGACAAGCCCGCCCTACGAGCAGTACTTC. The encoded protein is CASSHGTSPPYEQYF.

Remarks on this clone: One end of the junction fails to match germline, which may point to a read error. The V and J genes are TRBV11-2 and TRBJ1-5; TRBD1 might be the D (5 bases). Germline lookup yields CDR1 SGHAT and CDR2 FQNNGV. CDR3 length: 13 residues. The CDR3 region has the DNA TGTGCCAGTAGCTTGGGGGGTGGATGGCCCCAGCATTTT. As protein: CASSLGGGWPQHF.